One and the same sample provided the 6 T cell receptor beta chains below, sequenced in a study of T cell responses to AZD1222 COVID-19 vaccine. Profiled with immunoSEQ multiplex PCR; TCRdb holds only in-frame clones, not every one. The sample has some 71,000 clones, 84% seen once. This material consisted of peripheral blood, taken on day 0 of AZD1222 vaccination. Receptor source: an adult in good health.

This clone was found a few times. V usage is TRBV11-2 and J usage is TRBJ1-1; possible D gene TRBD1, 5 bases. Per the germline V gene, CDR1 is SGHAT and CDR2 is FQNNGV. CDR3 length: 17 residues. V lost 2 bases and J lost 0, with 16 bases in between. The CDR3 DNA reads as TGTGCCAGCAGCTTACTTACAGCCGGGACGGTGAACACTGAAGCTTTCTTT. It translates to CASSLLTAGTVNTEAFF.

The chain combines TRBV5-1 with TRBJ1-3; D remains ambiguous. CDR1 and CDR2 (germline): SGHRS, YFSETQ. V lost 0 bases to trimming and J lost 0 bases, with 10 bases between them. The CDR3 contains 16 residues. CDR3 nucleotides: TGCGCCAGCAGCTTGGGGTGGGGAAGCTCTGGAAACACCATATATTTT. Its translation: CASSLGWGSSGNTIYF.

The V call is TRBV24-1, the J call TRBJ2-2; tentatively, D is TRBD2 (6 bases). With 7 bases removed from V and 7 bases from J, the gap between germline ends came to 18 bases. This CDR3 comprises 15 residues. The germline V gene encodes CDR1 KGHDR and CDR2 SFDVKD. CDR3 sequence (DNA): TGTGCCACCAGCGGGGGACCTATCCCTAGCGGGGAGCTGTTTTTT. This gives the protein CATSGGPIPSGELFF.

This clone was counted only a few times. This rearrangement joins TRBV19 to TRBJ1-6, with 11 positions matching TRBD1. Trimming cost V 6 bases and J 7 bases; bases outside gene matches: 5. The CDR3 length is 15 residues. CDR1 and CDR2 from the germline V gene are LNHDA and SQIVND (reference sequence). CDR3 coding DNA: TGTGCCAGTAGGGGACAGGGGGTTTCGAATTCACCCCTCCACTTT. Translating gives CASRGQGVSNSPLHF.

This sequence joins TRBV12-3 or TRBV12-4 and TRBJ1-2, with D unclear. Trimming took off 5 bases at V and 8 bases at J, with 15 bases between the two ends. The CDR3 totals 13 residues. CDR3 nucleotide sequence: TGTGCCAGCAGTCCCCTAGGGCGACGCGGCTACACCTTC. Its translation: CASSPLGRRGYTF.

The V call is TRBV4-2, the J call TRBJ2-7, with D possibly called TRBD1 or TRBD2 (5 bases each). Germline CDR1 LGHNA, CDR2 YNFKEQ. V was trimmed by 0 bases and J by 0 bases, leaving 15 bases between them. The CDR3 spans 17 residues. The CDR3 bases are TGTGCCAGCAGCCAAGATCTCGGGGCTTACGGCTCCTACGAGCAGTACTTC. Its translation is CASSQDLGAYGSYEQYF.